These 21 T cell receptor beta chains were sequenced from one sample in a study of CD8 T cells in ankylosing spondylitis. TCRdb reanalysed the 5' RACE reads using MiXCR and keeps one entry per CDR3 protein. The table has 750,000 to 850,000 distinct CDR3 sequences, roughly 12% seen once; the top ten hold approximately 0.46%. No antigen has been assigned to these receptors. Study conclusions and caveats: It appeared that ankylosing spondylitis blood was characterized by a TCR beta motif of fewer than 10 highly homologous variants.

The sequenced material came from blood, either unsorted or a sorted T cell fraction (not recorded which). These receptors were obtained from a male donor with ankylosing spondylitis.

This clonotype was recorded many times. The genes are TRBV3-1 and TRBJ1-2; D is undetermined. The CDR3 spans 11 residues. V was trimmed by 3 bases and J by 5 bases, leaving 4 bases between them. CDR1 LGHDT and CDR2 YNNKEL come from the germline V gene (reference sequence). The CDR3 DNA reads TGTGCCAGCAGCCAGGGGTATGGCTACACCTTC. This sequence encodes CASSQGYGYTF.

The V call is TRBV5-1, the J call TRBJ2-7, with D maybe TRBD2 (5 bases). Germline V gene data show CDR1 as SGHRS and CDR2 as YFSETQ. V was shortened by 0 bases and J by 0 bases, with 22 bases between the two germline ends. The CDR3 runs 19 residues. The CDR3 is CASSLAPRGGGLSSYEQYF. The CDR3 DNA sequence: TGCGCCAGCAGCTTGGCGCCACGTGGTGGCGGGCTAAGCTCCTACGAGCAGTACTTC.

This rearrangement joins TRBV4-2 to TRBJ2-6; 7 nucleotides agree with TRBD1. Germline assignment: CDR1 LGHNA and CDR2 YNFKEQ. There are 17 residues in the CDR3. The V segment lost 4 bases and the J segment 2 bases; nucleotides outside the gene matches: 8. In DNA, the CDR3 is TGTGCCAGCAGCCCAGACAGGGTCGGCGCTGGGGCCAACGTCCTGACTTTC. This sequence encodes CASSPDRVGAGANVLTF.

The chain has TRBV28 and TRBJ2-1; D not resolved. The CDR3 runs to 15 residues. V lost 6 bases to trimming and J lost 7 bases, with 19 bases between them. The germline gives CDR1 MDHEN, CDR2 SYDVKM. DNA for the CDR3: TGTGCCAGCAGCCAAACAGACACCGTGGGGAATGAGCAGTTCTTC. Its translation: CASSQTDTVGNEQFF. The whole variable domain, filled in from reference TRBV28 and TRBJ2-1, reads DVKVTQSSRYLVKRTGEKVFLECVQDMDHENMFWYRQDPGLGLRLIYFSYDVKMKEKGDIPEGYSVSREKKERFSLILESASTNQTSMYLCASSQTDTVGNEQFFGPGTRLTVL.

The table lists this clonotype with many counts. The V call is TRBV12-3 or TRBV12-4, the J call TRBJ1-2, with 7 nucleotides matching TRBD1. CDR3 length: 13 residues. V trimming: 6 bases; J trimming: 1 base; junction bases outside the gene matches: 2. Here the CDR3 reads CASSWDSNYGYTF. The CDR3 bases are TGTGCCAGCAGCTGGGACAGTAACTATGGCTACACCTTC.

Comments on this clonotype: This clone may be a read error of a much larger clone one base away. The chain couples TRBV29-1 to TRBJ1-2; D remains ambiguous. The CDR3 runs to 14 residues. Germline values: CDR1 SQVTM, CDR2 ANQGSEA. The V gene lost 0 bases and the J gene lost 6 bases, with 14 bases spanning the gap. In nucleotides, the CDR3 is TGCAGCGTTGAAGATAGACTGTGGGCTGATGGCTACACCTTC. Protein product: CSVEDRLWADGYTF.

This clonotype has ten or more counts. The chain couples TRBV6-4 to TRBJ2-1; 10 bases are a match to TRBD2. CDR1 and CDR2 (germline): MRHNA, SNTAGT. The J segment lost 8 bases and the V segment lost 6 bases, leaving 16 bases of the junction unmatched. The CDR3 sequence is 17 residues long. CDR3: CASSPRELAGLRDEQFF. The CDR3 nucleotides read TGTGCCAGCAGCCCCCGGGAACTAGCGGGGCTACGAGATGAGCAGTTCTTC.

This clonotype was found many times. This chain links TRBV4-3 with TRBJ1-2; D is possibly TRBD1 (6 bases). V was clipped by 7 bases and J by 4 bases, with 13 bases between them. Germline V gene data show CDR1 as LGHNA and CDR2 as YSLEER. The CDR3 extends over 13 amino acids. This CDR3 reads CASNVNRAYGYTF. The CDR3 DNA reads TGCGCCAGCAACGTAAACAGGGCCTATGGCTACACCTTC.

This chain connects TRBV15 to TRBJ2-1; 9 bases map to TRBD1. Trimming cost V 5 bases and J 9 bases; bases outside gene matches: 5. Looked up from germline, CDR1 is LNHNV and CDR2 is YYDKDF (reference sequence). This CDR3 is 13 amino acids long. The CDR3, as DNA: TGTGCCACCAGCCCACGACAGGGGGGTGAGCAGTTCTTC. Translated: CATSPRQGGEQFF.

This clonotype was seen only a few times. The V call is TRBV27, the J call TRBJ2-3, with TRBD1 as a possible D gene (6 bases). Trimming left V 6 bases short and J 2 bases short, with 12 bases between. CDR3 length equals 14 residues. Germline CDR1 MNHEY, CDR2 SMNVEV (reference sequence). The CDR3 reads CASRHDRYTDTQYF. CDR3 DNA sequence: TGTGCCAGCAGACATGACAGGTACACAGATACGCAGTATTTT.

This clonotype was seen a handful of times. This rearrangement joins TRBV24-1 to TRBJ1-1; D ambiguous. CDR3 size: 14 residues. Trimming left V 6 bases short and J 5 bases short, with 15 bases between. Germline CDR1 KGHDR, CDR2 SFDVKD. The CDR3 region has the DNA TGTGCCACCAGTTGGCACCGGGTAGGGACTGAAGCTTTCTTT. Its translation: CATSWHRVGTEAFF.

This clonotype was observed a handful of times. The chain recombines TRBV12-3 or TRBV12-4 with TRBJ2-1, with 10 bases identical to TRBD2. The CDR3 runs 17 residues. Trimming at V came to 5 bases and at J to 6 bases, leaving 13 bases not matched to a gene. The CDR3 DNA sequence: TGTGCCAGCAGTCCTACGGTGATAGCGGGAGGCCTCAATGAGCAGTTCTTC. Amino acid sequence: CASSPTVIAGGLNEQFF.

This clonotype was found many times. The V call is TRBV29-1, the J call TRBJ1-2; TRBD1 aligns across 7 bases. The CDR3 spans 12 residues. Trimming took 7 bases from V and 2 from J; bases not matched to a gene: 4. CDR1 SQVTM and CDR2 ANQGSEA come from the germline V gene. The CDR3 region is CSAAGGNYGYTF. CDR3 DNA sequence: TGCAGCGCCGCAGGGGGAAACTATGGCTACACCTTC.

At least ten counts were recorded for this clonotype. This chain uses TRBV20-1 with TRBJ2-5; D is ambiguous. Looked up from germline, CDR1 is DFQATT and CDR2 is SNEGSKA (reference sequence). The CDR3 has 13 residues. Deletions cut 1 base from V and 6 bases from J, with 12 bases between. CDR3 amino acids: CSARGVEWKTQYF. For the CDR3, the DNA is TGCAGTGCTAGAGGCGTTGAGTGGAAGACCCAGTACTTC.

In this sample, this clonotype turned up many times. This chain connects TRBV24-1 to TRBJ2-5; D gene unclear. Germline values: CDR1 KGHDR, CDR2 SFDVKD. The ends were cut back, 4 bases at V and 1 base at J, with 6 bases in the middle. The CDR3 extends over 13 amino acids. CDR3 sequence reads: CATSDDFQETQYF. The CDR3 nucleotides are TGTGCCACCAGTGACGACTTCCAAGAGACCCAGTACTTC.

CDR3 nucleotides: TGTGCCAGCAGTCTTAGAGGGAATCGAAATTATGGCTACACCTTC. It yields the protein CASSLRGNRNYGYTF. The chain combines TRBV6-1 with TRBJ1-2; D remains ambiguous. The CDR3 contains 15 residues. The ends were cut back, 5 bases at V and 5 bases at J, with 18 bases in the middle. CDR1 and CDR2 (germline): MNHNS, SASEGT.

This clonotype was found a few times. The CDR3 spells CASSSQGYRDYGYTF. In nucleotides, the CDR3 is TGTGCCAGCAGCTCACAGGGGTATCGCGACTATGGCTACACCTTC. The rearrangement uses TRBV7-9 and TRBJ1-2; 7 nucleotides align to TRBD1. Germline V CDR1 and CDR2: SEHNR, FQNEAQ (reference sequence). V lost 4 bases, J lost 3 bases, and 8 bases stayed unmatched. The CDR3 has 15 residues.

The genes are TRBV28 and TRBJ1-2; D gene uncertain. Germline lookup yields CDR1 MDHEN and CDR2 SYDVKM. V lost 5 bases and J 3 bases, leaving 13 bases between the germline ends. CDR3 length: 14 amino acids. CDR3 region: CASSAILSDYGYTF. In DNA form, the CDR3 reads TGTGCCAGCAGTGCCATCCTCTCGGACTATGGCTACACCTTC.

This clonotype was picked up a small number of times. CDR3 in DNA: TGTGCCAGCAGGCCAATAGCGGGAGGGAGGAACGGGGAGCTGTTTTTT. Protein sequence: CASRPIAGGRNGELFF. This rearrangement joins TRBV6-5 to TRBJ2-2; 11 positions match TRBD2. The CDR3 has 16 amino acids. Trimming cost V 6 bases and J 7 bases; bases outside gene matches: 10. The germline CDR1 and CDR2 sequences are MNHEY and SVGAGI.

This chain connects TRBV9 to TRBJ2-3, with no clear D. The germline gives CDR1 SGDLS, CDR2 YYNGEE. Between the trimmed V and J ends, which lost 6 bases and 2 bases, there was a span of 10 bases. The CDR3 sequence is 13 residues long. The CDR3 loop reads CASTRSPTDTQYF. DNA for the CDR3: TGTGCCAGCACCCGGTCACCCACAGATACGCAGTATTTT.

This clonotype has more than one count but fewer than ten. The rearrangement joins TRBV7-9 to TRBJ2-1; maybe TRBD2 (5 bases). The CDR3 consists of 16 residues. Germline CDR1 reads SEHNR; CDR2 reads FQNEAQ (reference sequence). With 5 bases removed from V and 0 bases from J, the gap between germline ends came to 14 bases. CDR3 protein: CASSPSRGRSYNEQFF. CDR3 in DNA: TGTGCCAGCAGCCCCTCTCGCGGGCGCTCCTACAATGAGCAGTTCTTC.